This T cell receptor beta chain was recovered during a study of memory CD4+ T cells and cytomegalovirus serostatus. CDR3 length equals 15 residues. Trimming took off 2 bases at V and 8 bases at J, with 14 bases between the two ends. CDR1 is SGHKS, CDR2 YYEKEE, per germline (reference sequence). The sort gate was single viable CD3+CD4+CD8-CD45RO+ cells for memory CD4+ T cells. The method was immunoSEQ multiplex PCR; TCRdb's version includes in-frame clones alone and lacks a portion of them. This table has 50,000 or so clones, less than 80% appearing once. The sample was memory CD4+ T cells from blood. The TCR comes from an adult in good health and CMV-seronegative. This chain uses TRBV5-5 with TRBJ1-6; D unresolved. The CDR3 region is CASSLTFPADSPLHF. In nucleotides, the CDR3 is TGTGCCAGCAGCTTAACATTCCCGGCGGATTCACCCCTCCACTTT.